This entry lists 22 T cell receptor beta chains sequenced from one sample in a study of T cells in tumors after PD-1 blockade. The assay was immunoSEQ multiplex PCR, and TCRdb's table has in-frame clones only and misses some. The sample lists approximately 34,000 clones, 73% occurring once. The source was PBMCs, collected after anti-PD-1 treatment. These receptors originate from a human donor with basal cell carcinoma.

The rearrangement joins TRBV18 to TRBJ1-1; 9 bases agree with TRBD1. Trimming took 4 bases from V and 1 from J; bases not matched to a gene: 4. Germline lookup yields CDR1 KGHSH and CDR2 LQKENI. CDR3 length: 15 amino acids. The CDR3 region is CASSLRTGANTEAFF. The CDR3 bases are TGTGCCAGCTCACTCCGGACAGGGGCGAACACTGAAGCTTTCTTT.

Points on this clone: Other DNA sequences in the same sample also yield this CDR3. CDR3 amino acids: CASSLQGMNTEAFF. The CDR3 DNA reads as TGTGCCAGTAGTTTGCAGGGAATGAACACTGAAGCTTTCTTT. This rearrangement joins TRBV19 to TRBJ1-1, with a possible D match to TRBD1 (5 bases). The V end was cut by 5 bases, the J end by 0 bases, with 10 bases between. The germline V gene has CDR1 LNHDA and CDR2 SQIVND (reference sequence). The CDR3 runs to 14 residues.

The rearrangement links TRBV9 to TRBJ1-5, with D perhaps TRBD1 (5 bases). The CDR3 contains 15 residues. Between the trimmed V and J ends, which lost 0 bases and 5 bases, there was a span of 12 bases. The germline CDR1 and CDR2 sequences are SGDLS and YYNGEE. CDR3 region: CASSVGGRLDQPQHF. The CDR3 DNA reads as TGTGCCAGCAGCGTAGGGGGGAGGCTCGATCAGCCCCAGCATTTT.

The J gene is TRBJ1-5, the V gene TRBV30; 8 bases are shared with TRBD1. Germline values: CDR1 GTSNPN, CDR2 SVGIG (reference sequence). Unmatched junction bases numbered 5, after V lost 5 bases and J lost 2 bases. This CDR3 has 14 residues. CDR3: CAWADRVGNQPQHF. The CDR3 nucleotides are TGTGCCTGGGCGGACAGGGTGGGCAATCAGCCCCAGCATTTT.

The chain carries TRBV3-1 (or the pseudogene TRBV3-2) and TRBJ2-1; 14 positions agree with TRBD2. This CDR3 region has 17 residues. After removal of 4 bases from V and 7 bases from J, the junction contained 9 bases not matched to a gene. Germline-derived CDR1 and CDR2 are LGHDT and YNNKEL (reference sequence). CDR3 residues: CASSRNAWTSGGNEQFF. CDR3 bases: TGTGCCAGCAGCCGAAACGCCTGGACTAGCGGGGGGAATGAGCAGTTCTTC.

This clone was found once. V is TRBV7-3 and J is TRBJ2-1; D not certain. V lost 2 bases to trimming and J lost 10 bases, with 15 bases between them. Germline CDR1 is SGHTA and CDR2 is FQGTGA. The CDR3 length is 14 residues. CDR3 in DNA: TGTGCCAGCAGCTTAGTTTCCGGCCGCGGAGAGCAGTTCTTC. This gives the protein CASSLVSGRGEQFF.

V is TRBV6-5 and J is TRBJ2-7; either TRBD1 or TRBD2 may supply D (5 bases each). The CDR3 spans 13 residues. Germline assignment: CDR1 MNHEY and CDR2 SVGAGI. Trimming stripped 6 bases from V and 3 bases from J, with 12 bases between. Written as DNA, the CDR3 is TGTGCCAGCAGGCAGGGACCCCGCTACGAGCAGTACTTC. Amino acids: CASRQGPRYEQYF.

The CDR3 reads CASSYAGVKGNEQFF. Written as DNA, the CDR3 is TGTGCCAGCAGTTACGCGGGAGTTAAGGGCAATGAGCAGTTCTTC. The J gene is TRBJ2-1, the V gene TRBV6-5; 7 nucleotides align to TRBD2. CDR1 and CDR2 (germline): MNHEY, SVGAGI. V was clipped by 2 bases and J by 6 bases; unmatched bases: 7. The CDR3 has 15 residues.

This chain links TRBV7-9 with TRBJ1-2; a possible D gene is TRBD1 (5 bases). The CDR3 covers 13 residues. V dropped 3 bases and J dropped 0 bases, with 5 bases sitting between them. Germline values: CDR1 SEHNR, CDR2 FQNEAQ (reference sequence). CDR3 nucleotide sequence: TGTGCCAGCAGCTTGACAGCTAACTATGGCTACACCTTC. Amino acids: CASSLTANYGYTF.

The rearrangement uses TRBV7-2 and TRBJ2-3, with D perhaps matching TRBD2 (6 bases). V was trimmed by 0 bases and J by 0 bases, leaving 10 bases between them. The length of the CDR3 is 16 residues. Germline CDR1 reads SGHTA; CDR2 reads FQGNSA. The CDR3 coding sequence is TGTGCCAGCAGCTTAGCGGGGGGTTTTAGCACAGATACGCAGTATTTT. Translating it yields CASSLAGGFSTDTQYF.

This clone was observed a handful of times. The chain links TRBV27 to TRBJ2-3, with 8 bases fitting TRBD1. J was trimmed by 10 bases and V by 2 bases; bases with no gene match: 14. This CDR3 spans 16 amino acids. The germline V gene has CDR1 MNHEY and CDR2 SMNVEV (reference sequence). The CDR3 DNA reads as TGTGCCAGCAGTTTAGCCGGAACAAGCGGACAGGGTTCGCAGTATTTT. Translation gives CASSLAGTSGQGSQYF.

This clone was counted once. This chain connects TRBV7-6 to TRBJ2-3; TRBD1 matches at 7 bases. Germline V gene data show CDR1 as SGHVS and CDR2 as FNYEAQ. This CDR3 is built from 17 residues. Unmatched junction bases numbered 13, after V lost 6 bases and J lost 1 base. CDR3 bases: TGTGCCAGCAGTCCGAGAGCCGGGACAGCCCGCACAGATACGCAGTATTTT. Protein sequence: CASSPRAGTARTDTQYF.

The chain joins TRBV7-3 to TRBJ2-1; 7 positions agree with TRBD1. Losses at the gene ends were 5 bases for V and 0 bases for J; bases not matched to a gene: 7. The germline gives CDR1 SGHTA, CDR2 FQGTGA. The CDR3 loop spans 16 amino acids. CDR3 sequence (DNA): TGTGCCAGCAGCCGCGGGCCAGGGGGCTCCTACAATGAGCAGTTCTTC. Translating gives CASSRGPGGSYNEQFF.

J is TRBJ2-2 and V is TRBV5-4; the D gene could be TRBD1 or TRBD2 (7 bases each). The V end lost 0 bases, the J end lost 6 bases, and 12 bases lay between the germline ends. The V gene's germline CDR1 is SGHNT and CDR2 YYREEE (reference sequence). This CDR3 contains 15 residues. The CDR3 spells CASSLGQGGSGELFF. The CDR3 region has the DNA TGTGCCAGCAGCTTGGGACAGGGAGGGTCCGGGGAGCTGTTTTTT.

The V call is TRBV6-2 or TRBV6-3, the J call TRBJ2-1, with 8 bases matching TRBD1. Germline V gene data show CDR1 as MNHEY and CDR2 as SVGEGT. The CDR3 sequence is 18 residues long. V was clipped by 0 bases and J by 0 bases; unmatched bases: 7. CDR3 nucleotides: TGTGCCAGCAGTTACTCGAGAGGGACAGGAAGCTCCTACAATGAGCAGTTCTTC. It encodes CASSYSRGTGSSYNEQFF.

This chain uses TRBV10-3 with TRBJ1-1, with D unclear. Germline V gene sequence: CDR1 ENHRY, CDR2 SYGVKD. V was cut by 6 bases and J by 2 bases, with 16 bases left in between. This CDR3 has 15 residues. As DNA, the CDR3 is TGTGCCATCAGCAGCTTTAGTGGCGGTAACACTGAAGCTTTCTTT. As protein: CAISSFSGGNTEAFF.

This clone occurred a few times. Here the CDR3 DNA reads TGCGCCAGCAGCCAACCTGGGACAGAGACCCAGTACTTC. It specifies CASSQPGTETQYF. The rearrangement uses TRBV4-1 and TRBJ2-5; D may correspond to TRBD1 or TRBD2 (5 bases each). V gave up 2 bases and J gave up 4 bases, with 8 bases separating them. CDR3 length: 13 residues. The germline CDR1 and CDR2 sequences are MGHRA and YSYEKL.

J is TRBJ1-6 and V is TRBV7-9; 7 positions agree with TRBD1. V lost 2 bases and J lost 9; bases outside the gene matches: 4. Looked up from germline, CDR1 is SEHNR and CDR2 is FQNEAQ (reference sequence). The CDR3 length is 14 residues. The CDR3 region is CASSLNQGGSPLHF. DNA for the CDR3: TGTGCCAGCAGCTTAAACCAGGGGGGTTCACCCCTCCACTTT.

The chain is built from TRBV29-1 and TRBJ2-1; 13 bases are a match to TRBD2. Germline-derived CDR1 and CDR2 are SQVTM and ANQGSEA. This CDR3 spans 13 amino acids. The V segment lost 7 bases and the J segment 9 bases; nucleotides outside the gene matches: 6. The CDR3 DNA follows: TGCAGCGCCACTAGCGGGGGGGCAGGTGAGCAGTTCTTC. It is translated as CSATSGGAGEQFF.

The chain is built from TRBV7-2 and TRBJ2-1; 9 bases align to TRBD1. The CDR3 extends over 15 amino acids. Germline CDR1 and CDR2: SGHTA and FQGNSA. Trimming at V came to 5 bases and at J to 3 bases, leaving 5 bases not matched to a gene. The CDR3 bases are TGTGCCAGCAGCCCCGGGACAGGGTTCTACAATGAGCAGTTCTTC. This codes for CASSPGTGFYNEQFF.

The chain has TRBV24-1 and TRBJ1-1; D is perhaps TRBD1 (5 bases). Germline assignment: CDR1 KGHDR and CDR2 SFDVKD. The CDR3 runs to 13 residues. Trimming pared 1 base from V and 5 bases from J, leaving 7 bases between. This chain's CDR3 is CATSDFKGTEAFF. In DNA, the CDR3 is TGTGCCACCAGTGATTTCAAGGGGACTGAAGCTTTCTTT.

The CDR3 DNA reads TGTGCCAGCAGTTACTGGGAACAGGGCGGATTGGGGAACACTGAAGCTTTCTTT. This encodes CASSYWEQGGLGNTEAFF. V usage is TRBV6-2 or TRBV6-3 and J usage is TRBJ1-1, with D maybe TRBD1 (6 bases). Per the germline V gene, CDR1 is MNHEY and CDR2 is SVGEGT. The CDR3 loop spans 18 amino acids. V shed 1 base and J shed 1 base, with 19 bases lying between them.